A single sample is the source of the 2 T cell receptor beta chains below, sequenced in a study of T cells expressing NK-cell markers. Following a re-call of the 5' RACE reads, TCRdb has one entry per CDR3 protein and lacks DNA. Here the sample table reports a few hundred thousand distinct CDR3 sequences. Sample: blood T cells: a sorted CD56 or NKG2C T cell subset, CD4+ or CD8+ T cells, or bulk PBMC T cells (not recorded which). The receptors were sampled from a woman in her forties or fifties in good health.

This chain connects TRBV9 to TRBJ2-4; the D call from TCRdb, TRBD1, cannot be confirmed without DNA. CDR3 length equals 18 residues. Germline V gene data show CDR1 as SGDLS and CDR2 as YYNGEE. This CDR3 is CASSAGTRGTATSDIQYF.

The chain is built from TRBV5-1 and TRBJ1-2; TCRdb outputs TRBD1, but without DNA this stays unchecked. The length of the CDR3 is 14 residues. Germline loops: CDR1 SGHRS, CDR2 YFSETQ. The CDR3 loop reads CASSLDRGLRGYTF.